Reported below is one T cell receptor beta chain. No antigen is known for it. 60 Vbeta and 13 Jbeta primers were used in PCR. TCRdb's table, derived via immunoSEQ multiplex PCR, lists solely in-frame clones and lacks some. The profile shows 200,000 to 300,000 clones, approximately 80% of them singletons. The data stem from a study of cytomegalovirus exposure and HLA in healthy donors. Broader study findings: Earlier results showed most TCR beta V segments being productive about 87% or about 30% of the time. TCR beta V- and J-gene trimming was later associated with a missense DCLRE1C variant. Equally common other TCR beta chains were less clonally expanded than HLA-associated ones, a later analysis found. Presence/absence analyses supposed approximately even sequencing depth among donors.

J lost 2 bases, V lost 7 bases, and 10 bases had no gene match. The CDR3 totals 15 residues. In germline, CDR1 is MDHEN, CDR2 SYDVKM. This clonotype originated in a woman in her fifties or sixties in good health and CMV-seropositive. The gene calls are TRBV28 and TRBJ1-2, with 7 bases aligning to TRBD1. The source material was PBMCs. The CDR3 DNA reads TGTGCCAGCACAATTCAGGGGGGCATCAACTATGGCTACACCTTC. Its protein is CASTIQGGINYGYTF.